The 20 T cell receptor beta chains given below trace back to one sample, sequenced in a study of blood T cell repertoires in COVID-19. Sequenced by immunoSEQ multiplex PCR; TCRdb stores in-frame clones only, minus some. The table records over 300,000 clones, roughly 90% of them present only once. The sequenced sample consisted of peripheral blood. Receptor source: a middle-aged man with acute or convalescent COVID-19.

This chain joins TRBV28 and TRBJ1-1; D is undetermined. In germline, CDR1 is MDHEN, CDR2 SYDVKM. V gave up 7 bases and J gave up 3 bases, with 9 bases separating them. This CDR3 contains 12 residues. CDR3 coding DNA: TGTGCCAGCATGGTGGCATACACTGAAGCTTTCTTT. Amino acid sequence: CASMVAYTEAFF. Full variable domain (outside the CDR3, taken from reference TRBV28 and TRBJ1-1): DVKVTQSSRYLVKRTGEKVFLECVQDMDHENMFWYRQDPGLGLRLIYFSYDVKMKEKGDIPEGYSVSREKKERFSLILESASTNQTSMYLCASMVAYTEAFFGQGTRLTVV.

This clone was picked up a small number of times. This chain links TRBV27 with TRBJ1-2, with D perhaps matching TRBD1 (5 bases). Germline V gives CDR1 MNHEY, CDR2 SMNVEV (reference sequence). The CDR3 loop spans 14 amino acids. The V gene lost 5 bases and the J gene lost 4 bases, with 14 bases spanning the gap. The CDR3 DNA reads as TGTGCCAGCAGTCCCCAAACAGGTCGCTATGGCTACACCTTC. Its protein is CASSPQTGRYGYTF.

DNA of the CDR3: TGTGCCAGCAGCCAGAACCGCGCTGAAGCTTTCTTT. This encodes CASSQNRAEAFF. The chain links TRBV4-2 to TRBJ1-1; the D is unclear. Germline lookup yields CDR1 LGHNA and CDR2 YNFKEQ. The CDR3 is 12 residues long. Between the trimmed V and J ends, which lost 3 bases and 6 bases, there was a span of 8 bases.

A word on this clone: Other DNA sequences in this sample translate to the same CDR3. The chain joins TRBV19 to TRBJ2-5, with D possibly TRBD1 on 6 matching bases. V was clipped by 3 bases and J by 5 bases, with 13 bases between them. The CDR3 has 14 residues. CDR1 and CDR2 from the germline V gene are LNHDA and SQIVND (reference sequence). The CDR3 nucleotides are TGTGCCAGTAGTATCCACACAGGGAGCGAGACCCAGTACTTC. As protein: CASSIHTGSETQYF.

The chain links TRBV28 to TRBJ1-5, with 9 bases fitting TRBD1. Germline V gene data show CDR1 as MDHEN and CDR2 as SYDVKM. The length of the CDR3 is 17 residues. V shed 3 bases and J 1 base; nucleotides not matched to a gene: 7. CDR3 region: CASSFGEQGASNQPQHF. The DNA for the CDR3 is TGTGCCAGCAGTTTTGGGGAACAGGGGGCGAGCAATCAGCCCCAGCATTTT.

The chain recombines TRBV18 with TRBJ1-1; 7 bases are a match to TRBD1. CDR3 length equals 13 residues. CDR1 and CDR2 (germline): KGHSH, LQKENI. V lost 4 bases, J lost 3 bases, and 2 bases stayed unmatched. For the CDR3, the DNA is TGTGCCAGCTCACTTGGGACAGACACTGAAGCTTTCTTT. As protein: CASSLGTDTEAFF. Full variable domain (rest looked up from reference TRBV18 and TRBJ1-1): NAGVMQNPRHLVRRRGQEARLRCSPMKGHSHVYWYRQLPEEGLKFMVYLQKENIIDESGMPKERFSAEFPKEGPSILRIQQVVRGDSAAYFCASSLGTDTEAFFGQGTRLTVV.

The chain combines TRBV28 with TRBJ1-4; the D is unclear. The CDR3 consists of 14 residues. V was pared by 5 bases and J by 3 bases, with 10 bases between. The V gene's germline CDR1 is MDHEN and CDR2 SYDVKM. CDR3 in amino acids: CASSIGQANEKLFF. CDR3 nucleotide sequence: TGTGCCAGCAGTATTGGGCAGGCTAATGAAAAACTGTTTTTT.

The chain employs TRBV6-5 and TRBJ1-6, with D possibly being TRBD1 (5 bases). V shed 2 bases and J shed 6 bases, with 11 bases lying between them. The germline CDR1 and CDR2 sequences are MNHEY and SVGAGI. CDR3 length: 15 amino acids. The CDR3 nucleotides read TGTGCCAGCAGTTACGTGGGGCTCGGTAATTCACCCCTCCACTTT. Protein product: CASSYVGLGNSPLHF.

V is TRBV2 and J is TRBJ2-7; TRBD1 aligns across 9 bases. This CDR3 has 14 residues. In germline, CDR1 is SNHLY, CDR2 FYNNEI. V shed 6 bases, J shed 3 bases, and the junction held 6 bases outside the gene matches. The CDR3 region is CASRDRDRDYEQYF. CDR3 in DNA: TGTGCCAGCAGGGACCGGGACAGGGACTACGAGCAGTACTTC.

This rearrangement joins TRBV11-2 to TRBJ2-3; 13 nucleotides match TRBD2. Germline-derived CDR1 and CDR2 are SGHAT and FQNNGV. The V and J ends lost 1 base and 7 bases, in that order; junction bases with no gene match: 5. The CDR3 has 16 residues. This CDR3 reads CASSLGGLAGINTQYF. The CDR3 nucleotides are TGTGCCAGCAGCTTAGGGGGACTAGCGGGGATAAATACGCAGTATTTT.

The CDR3 region has the DNA TGTGCCAGCAGTTATCAGGGGGCGCAGGGCTATGGCTACACCTTC. Translating it yields CASSYQGAQGYGYTF. The chain links TRBV6-5 to TRBJ1-2; 8 bases are shared with TRBD1. V dropped 3 bases and J dropped 4; count of bases not matched to a gene: 7. The CDR3 runs to 15 residues. CDR1 and CDR2 from the germline V gene are MNHEY and SVGAGI.

The rearrangement uses TRBV28 and TRBJ2-3; 7 nucleotides agree with TRBD2. Germline V lookup: CDR1 MDHEN, CDR2 SYDVKM. The trim removed 8 bases at V and 4 bases at J, leaving 12 bases unmatched. The CDR3 loop spans 15 amino acids. In DNA, the CDR3 is TGTGCCAGCTTACCTTCAGCGGGGTACTCAGATACGCAGTATTTT. It specifies CASLPSAGYSDTQYF.

The chain has TRBV5-1 and TRBJ1-4; D uncertain. The CDR3 has 13 residues. V lost 0 bases, J lost 7 bases, and 7 bases lay in between. Germline V CDR1 and CDR2: SGHRS, YFSETQ. The DNA of the CDR3 is TGCGCCAGCAGCTTGGCCCGGGGTGAAAAACTGTTTTTT. It codes for CASSLARGEKLFF. The full variable domain, in which reference TRBV5-1 and TRBJ1-4 provide the parts outside the CDR3, is KAGVTQTPRYLIKTRGQQVTLSCSPISGHRSVSWYQQTPGQGLQFLFEYFSETQRNKGNFPGRFSGRQFSNSRSEMNVSTLELGDSALYLCASSLARGEKLFFGSGTQLSVL.

The chain couples TRBV3-1 (or the pseudogene TRBV3-2) to TRBJ1-5; no clear D gene. Germline CDR1 reads LGHDT; CDR2 reads YNNKEL (reference sequence). With 0 bases removed from V and 3 bases from J, the gap between germline ends came to 9 bases. CDR3 length: 15 residues. The CDR3 DNA reads TGTGCCAGCAGCCAAGATCTGGGCCTCAATCAGCCCCAGCATTTT. This gives the protein CASSQDLGLNQPQHF.

The V call is TRBV6-2 or TRBV6-3, the J call TRBJ2-5; D ambiguous. V was trimmed by 5 bases and J by 2 bases, leaving 3 bases between them. Germline values: CDR1 MNHEY, CDR2 SVGEGT. This CDR3 is built from 11 residues. DNA for the CDR3: TGTGCCAGCAGTCTGCAAGAGACCCAGTACTTC. Amino acids: CASSLQETQYF.

This clone was counted a single time. The rearrangement links TRBV28 to TRBJ1-2, with TRBD1 identical over 7 bases. Germline CDR1 and CDR2: MDHEN and SYDVKM. The V gene end was trimmed by 1 base and the J gene end by 3 bases; junction bases not matched to a gene: 5. The CDR3 totals 15 residues. CDR3: CASSLSLQGHYGYTF. CDR3 bases: TGTGCCAGCAGTTTATCTCTACAGGGGCACTATGGCTACACCTTC.

The genes are TRBV6-5 and TRBJ2-7; 14 nucleotides align to TRBD2. V lost 11 bases and J lost 0; bases outside the gene matches: 6. Germline V gene sequence: CDR1 MNHEY, CDR2 SVGAGI. The CDR3 consists of 15 residues. The CDR3: CAVRTSGGYSYEQYF. CDR3 DNA: TGTGCCGTTCGGACTAGCGGGGGGTACTCCTACGAGCAGTACTTC.

The rearrangement joins TRBV7-9 to TRBJ2-2; no clear D. This CDR3 is built from 12 residues. Trimming removed 5 bases from V and 5 bases from J, with 6 bases in between. Germline CDR1 is SEHNR and CDR2 is FQNEAQ (reference sequence). The CDR3 sequence is CASSHTTGELFF. DNA for the CDR3: TGTGCCAGCAGCCATACTACCGGGGAGCTGTTTTTT. The full variable domain, its missing parts supplied by reference TRBV7-9 and TRBJ2-2, is DTGVSQNPRHKITKRGQNVTFRCDPISEHNRLYWYRQTLGQGPEFLTYFQNEAQLEKSRLLSDRFSAERPKGSFSTLEIQRTEQGDSAMYLCASSHTTGELFFGEGSRLTVL.

The chain couples TRBV4-1 to TRBJ2-7; weak D call: TRBD2 (5 bases). This CDR3 is 16 amino acids long. Trimming shortened V by 0 bases and J by 2 bases, and 14 bases separated the two germline ends. Germline V lookup: CDR1 MGHRA, CDR2 YSYEKL. The CDR3 region has the DNA TGCGCCAGCAGCCAAGAATCTGCGGGTCTTACCTACGAGCAGTACTTC. This gives the protein CASSQESAGLTYEQYF.

This chain uses TRBV6-2 or TRBV6-3 with TRBJ2-3; possible D gene TRBD2, 5 bases. Deletions cut 1 base from V and 0 bases from J, with 8 bases between. This CDR3 contains 15 residues. Germline V CDR1 and CDR2: MNHEY, SVGEGT. The CDR3 DNA reads TGTGCCAGCAGTTACTTTAGCGAGAGCACAGATACGCAGTATTTT. The encoded protein is CASSYFSESTDTQYF.